The rows below give T cell receptor beta chains drawn from one sample of a study of radiation and T cells in renal cell carcinoma. Data came from immunoSEQ multiplex PCR; TCRdb stores just in-frame clones and leaves some out. The sample lists about 64,000 clones, 60% to 85% seen once, with 6% to 7% in the top ten. This material consisted of blood, taken from a patient whose treatment included radiotherapy and nephrectomy. The source is a man aged 55-75 years with renal cell carcinoma. Both conserved end residues are part of each CDR3. A D gene is named only where the DNA matches it firmly. Not every row has a clone size; where given, it reads once, few, many or a size class.

v_call,clone_size,j_call,d_call,cdr3_aa,cdr3_nt
TRBV27,NA,TRBJ2-1,TRBD1,CASSTHHRGSIYNEQFF,TGTGCCAGCAGTACCCATCACAGGGGATCTATCTACAATGAGCAGTTCTTC
TRBV7-9,NA,TRBJ2-3,NA,CASSPISDTQYF,TGTGCCAGCAGCCCTATTTCAGATACGCAGTATTTT
TRBV2,once,TRBJ2-1,NA,CASSPGERNEQFF,TGTGCCAGCAGTCCGGGAGAGAGGAATGAGCAGTTCTTC
TRBV7-2,NA,TRBJ2-6,NA,CASSLSGTGANVLTF,TGTGCCAGCAGCTTATCAGGGACGGGGGCCAACGTCCTGACTTTC
TRBV18,NA,TRBJ2-3,TRBD1,CASSPAPGQGMGTQYF,TGTGCCAGCTCACCCGCACCGGGACAGGGAATGGGTACGCAGTATTTT
TRBV5-1,NA,TRBJ1-4,TRBD1,CASSLRGPGEKLFF,TGCGCCAGCAGCTTGAGGGGGCCGGGTGAAAAACTGTTTTTT
TRBV7-2,NA,TRBJ2-5,TRBD1,CASSQTGVEGETQYF,TGTGCCAGCAGCCAGACAGGGGTGGAGGGAGAGACCCAGTACTTC
TRBV29-1,NA,TRBJ1-3,NA,CSARSGTGNTIYF,TGCAGCGCCCGCTCGGGTACTGGAAACACCATATATTTT
TRBV10-2,NA,TRBJ1-3,NA,CASALDRGRSSGNTIYF,TGCGCCAGCGCGCTCGATCGGGGGAGGAGCTCTGGAAACACCATATATTTT
TRBV7-2,NA,TRBJ2-7,TRBD1,CASSSPGTGTYEQYF,TGTGCCAGCAGCTCACCCGGGACAGGGACCTACGAGCAGTACTTC
TRBV10-3,NA,TRBJ2-3,TRBD1,CAISESEQGDVQYF,TGTGCCATCAGTGAGTCTGAGCAGGGGGATGTGCAGTATTTT
TRBV10-3,NA,TRBJ2-3,TRBD1,CAISDNRGSTDTQYF,TGTGCCATCAGCGATAACAGGGGCAGCACAGATACGCAGTATTTT
TRBV27,NA,TRBJ1-2,NA,CASSSKDGLLYGYTF,TGTGCCAGCAGTTCTAAGGACGGTTTACTCTATGGCTACACCTTC
TRBV5-4,NA,TRBJ1-1,NA,CASSLESLSNTEAFF,TGTGCCAGCAGCTTGGAGTCTCTTTCGAACACTGAAGCTTTCTTT
TRBV9,once,TRBJ2-3,TRBD2,CASSTNHLAGEGTDTQYF,TGTGCCAGCAGCACCAACCATCTAGCGGGAGAAGGCACAGATACGCAGTATTTT
TRBV30,NA,TRBJ1-2,TRBD1,CAWSKGAWGYTF,TGTGCCTGGAGCAAGGGGGCTTGGGGCTACACCTTC
TRBV27,NA,TRBJ2-3,TRBD2,CASSFRHSSGQPTDTQYF,TGTGCCAGCAGCTTCCGGCACTCTAGCGGGCAACCTACAGATACGCAGTATTTT
TRBV7-8,NA,TRBJ1-5,TRBD1,CASSPGQGGNQPQHF,TGTGCCAGCAGCCCGGGACAGGGAGGCAATCAGCCCCAGCATTTT
TRBV19,NA,TRBJ1-2,NA,CASSISSEGWRTF,TGTGCCAGTAGTATCTCCTCGGAGGGGTGGCGCACCTTC
TRBV7-2,once,TRBJ2-6,TRBD2,CASSFLGGGLSSGANVLTF,TGTGCCAGCAGCTTCCTCGGCGGGGGGCTTAGCTCTGGGGCCAACGTCCTGACTTTC
TRBV5-1,NA,TRBJ2-5,TRBD1,CASSPDRGETQYF,TGCGCCAGCAGCCCGGACAGGGGCGAGACCCAGTACTTC
TRBV5-1,NA,TRBJ2-5,TRBD2,CASSLGTSGIQETQYF,TGCGCCAGCAGCTTGGGGACTAGCGGCATACAAGAGACCCAGTACTTC
TRBV13,few,TRBJ1-2,TRBD1,CASSTGTGVRGYTF,TGTGCCAGCAGCACCGGGACAGGGGTTCGTGGCTACACCTTC
TRBV27,NA,TRBJ2-7,NA,CASSSYLGQDYEQYF,TGTGCCAGCAGTTCCTACCTGGGACAAGACTACGAGCAGTACTTC
TRBV11-2,NA,TRBJ2-3,NA,CASSRTGLDTQYF,TGTGCCAGCAGCCGTACAGGGTTGGATACGCAGTATTTT